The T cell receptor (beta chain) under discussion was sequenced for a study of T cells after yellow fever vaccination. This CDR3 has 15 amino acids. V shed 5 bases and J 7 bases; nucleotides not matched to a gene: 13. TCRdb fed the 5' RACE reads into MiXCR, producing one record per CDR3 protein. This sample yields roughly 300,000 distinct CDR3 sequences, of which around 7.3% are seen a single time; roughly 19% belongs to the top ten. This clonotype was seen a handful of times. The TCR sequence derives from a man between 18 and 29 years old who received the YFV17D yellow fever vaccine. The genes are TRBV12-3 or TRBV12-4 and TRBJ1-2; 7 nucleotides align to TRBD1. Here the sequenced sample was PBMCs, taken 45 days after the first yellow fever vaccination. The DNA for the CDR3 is TGTGCCAGCAGTACACAGGGGAACCCTCTATTTGGCTACACCTTC. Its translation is CASSTQGNPLFGYTF.